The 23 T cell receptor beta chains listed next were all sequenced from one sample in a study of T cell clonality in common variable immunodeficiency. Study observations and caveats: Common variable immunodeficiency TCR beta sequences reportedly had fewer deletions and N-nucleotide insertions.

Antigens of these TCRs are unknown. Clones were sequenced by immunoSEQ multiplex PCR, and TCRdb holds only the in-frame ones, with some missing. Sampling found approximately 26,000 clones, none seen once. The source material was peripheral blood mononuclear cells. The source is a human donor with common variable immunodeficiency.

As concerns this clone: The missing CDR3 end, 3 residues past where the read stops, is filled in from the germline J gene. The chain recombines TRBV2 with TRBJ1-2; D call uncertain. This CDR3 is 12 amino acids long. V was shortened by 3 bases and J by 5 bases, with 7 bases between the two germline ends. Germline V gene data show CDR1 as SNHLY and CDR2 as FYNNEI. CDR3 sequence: CASSDLGYGYTF. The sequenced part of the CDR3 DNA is TGTGCCAGCAGTGACCTAGGTTATGGC.

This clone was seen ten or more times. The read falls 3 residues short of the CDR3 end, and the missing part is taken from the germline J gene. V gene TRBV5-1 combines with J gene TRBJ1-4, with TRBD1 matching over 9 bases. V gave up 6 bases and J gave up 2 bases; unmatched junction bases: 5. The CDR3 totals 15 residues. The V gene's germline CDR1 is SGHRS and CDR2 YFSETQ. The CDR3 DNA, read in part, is TGCGCCAGCACGACAGGGGGAGGGACTAATGAAAAA. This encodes CASTTGGGTNEK. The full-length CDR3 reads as CASTTGGGTNEKLFF.

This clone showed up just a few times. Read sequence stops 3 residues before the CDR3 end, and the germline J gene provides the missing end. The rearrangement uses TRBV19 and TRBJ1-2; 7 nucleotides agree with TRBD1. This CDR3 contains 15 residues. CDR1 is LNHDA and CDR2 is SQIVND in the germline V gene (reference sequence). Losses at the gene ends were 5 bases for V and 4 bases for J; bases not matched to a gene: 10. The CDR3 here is CASSHRDSFIYGYTF. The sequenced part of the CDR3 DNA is TGTGCCAGTAGTCACCGGGACAGCTTTATCTATGGC.

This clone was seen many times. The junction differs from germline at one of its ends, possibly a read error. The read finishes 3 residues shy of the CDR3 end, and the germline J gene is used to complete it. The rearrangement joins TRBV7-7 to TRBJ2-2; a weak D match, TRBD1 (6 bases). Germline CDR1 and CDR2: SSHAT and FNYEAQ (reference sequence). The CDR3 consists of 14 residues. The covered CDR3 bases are TGTGCTAGCAGCTCGACAGGGAACACCGGGGAG. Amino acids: CASSSTGNTGE. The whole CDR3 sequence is CASSSTGNTGELFF.

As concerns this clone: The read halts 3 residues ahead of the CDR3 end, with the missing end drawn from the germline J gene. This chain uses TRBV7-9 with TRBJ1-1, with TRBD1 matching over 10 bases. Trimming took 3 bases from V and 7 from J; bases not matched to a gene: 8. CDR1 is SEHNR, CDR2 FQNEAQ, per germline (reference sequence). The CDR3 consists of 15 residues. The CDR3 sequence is CASSLGTGVGVEAFF. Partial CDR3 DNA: TGTGCCAGCAGCTTGGGGACAGGGGTGGGGGTTGAA.

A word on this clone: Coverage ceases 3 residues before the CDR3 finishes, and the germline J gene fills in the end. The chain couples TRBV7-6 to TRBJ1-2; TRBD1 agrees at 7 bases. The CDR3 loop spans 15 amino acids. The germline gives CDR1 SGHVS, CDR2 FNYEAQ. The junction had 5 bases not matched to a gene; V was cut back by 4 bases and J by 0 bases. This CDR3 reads CASSSYRGPNYGYTF. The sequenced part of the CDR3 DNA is TGTGCCAGCAGCTCGTACAGGGGCCCTAACTATGGC.

The CDR3 here is CASSLYIGNEQFF. The covered CDR3 bases are TGTGCCAGCTCACTATACATAGGGAATGAG. The rearrangement uses TRBV18 and TRBJ2-1; D is ambiguous. Coverage ceases 3 residues before the CDR3 finishes, and the germline J gene fills in the end. This CDR3 has 13 residues. Germline V gene data show CDR1 as KGHSH and CDR2 as LQKENI. Trimming cost V 4 bases and J 7 bases, with 11 bases left between them.

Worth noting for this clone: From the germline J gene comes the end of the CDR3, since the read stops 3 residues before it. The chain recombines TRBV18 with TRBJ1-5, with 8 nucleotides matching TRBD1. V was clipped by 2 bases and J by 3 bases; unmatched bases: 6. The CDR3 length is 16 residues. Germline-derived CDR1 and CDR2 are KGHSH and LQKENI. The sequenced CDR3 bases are TGTGCCAGCTCACCATTCGGACAGGGAGTCAATCAGCCC. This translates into CASSPFGQGVNQP. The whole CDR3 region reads CASSPFGQGVNQPQHF.

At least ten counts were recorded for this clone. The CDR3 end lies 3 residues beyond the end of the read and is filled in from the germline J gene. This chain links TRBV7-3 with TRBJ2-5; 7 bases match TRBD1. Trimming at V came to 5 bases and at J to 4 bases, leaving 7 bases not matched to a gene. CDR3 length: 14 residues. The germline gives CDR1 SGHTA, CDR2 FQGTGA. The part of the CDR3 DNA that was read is TGTGCCAGCAGCCCCCGAGGGGGCCCAGAGACC. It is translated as CASSPRGGPET. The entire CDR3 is CASSPRGGPETQYF.

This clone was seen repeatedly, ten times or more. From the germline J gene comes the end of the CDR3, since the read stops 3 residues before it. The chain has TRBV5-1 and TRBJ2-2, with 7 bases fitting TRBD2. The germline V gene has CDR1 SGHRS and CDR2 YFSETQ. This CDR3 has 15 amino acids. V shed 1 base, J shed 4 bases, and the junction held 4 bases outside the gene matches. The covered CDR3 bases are TGCGCCAGCAGCTTGCTGGTAGCGGGCACCGGGGAG. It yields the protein CASSLLVAGTGE. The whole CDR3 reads CASSLLVAGTGELFF.

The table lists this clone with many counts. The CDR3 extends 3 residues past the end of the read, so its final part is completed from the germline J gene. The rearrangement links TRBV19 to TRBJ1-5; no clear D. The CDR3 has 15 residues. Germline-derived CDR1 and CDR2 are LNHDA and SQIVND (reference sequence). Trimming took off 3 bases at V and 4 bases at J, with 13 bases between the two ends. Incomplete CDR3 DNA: TGTGCCAGTAGTATTATGGGTGAAGGGAATCAGCCC. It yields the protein CASSIMGEGNQP. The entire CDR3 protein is CASSIMGEGNQPQHF. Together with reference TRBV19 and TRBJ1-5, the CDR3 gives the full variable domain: DGGITQSPKYLFRKEGQNVTLSCEQNLNHDAMYWYRQDPGQGLRLIYYSQIVNDFQKGDIAEGYSVSREKKESFPLTVTSAQKNPTAFYLCASSIMGEGNQPQHFGDGTRLSIL.

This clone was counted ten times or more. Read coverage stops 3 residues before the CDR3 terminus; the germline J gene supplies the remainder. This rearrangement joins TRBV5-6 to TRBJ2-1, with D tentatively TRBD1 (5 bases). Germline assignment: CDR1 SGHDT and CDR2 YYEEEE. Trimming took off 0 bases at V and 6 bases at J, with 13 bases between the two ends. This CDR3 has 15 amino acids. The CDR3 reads CASSLAGYLVNEQFF. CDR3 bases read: TGTGCCAGCAGCTTGGCAGGGTATTTAGTCAATGAG.

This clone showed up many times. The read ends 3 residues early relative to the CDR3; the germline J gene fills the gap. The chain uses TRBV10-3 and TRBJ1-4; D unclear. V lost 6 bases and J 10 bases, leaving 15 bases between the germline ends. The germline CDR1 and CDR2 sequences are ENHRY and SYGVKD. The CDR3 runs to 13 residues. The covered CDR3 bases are TGTGCCATCAGCGGACTAACGAGCGGAAAA. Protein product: CAISGLTSGK. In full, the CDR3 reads CAISGLTSGKLFF.

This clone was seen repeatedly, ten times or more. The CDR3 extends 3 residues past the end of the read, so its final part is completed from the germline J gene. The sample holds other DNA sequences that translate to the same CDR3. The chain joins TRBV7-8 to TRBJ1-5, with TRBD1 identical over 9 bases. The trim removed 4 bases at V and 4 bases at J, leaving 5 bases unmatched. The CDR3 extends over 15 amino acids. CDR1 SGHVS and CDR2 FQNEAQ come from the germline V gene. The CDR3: CASSWGQGLNQPQHF. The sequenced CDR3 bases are TGTGCCAGCAGCTGGGGACAGGGCTTAAATCAGCCC. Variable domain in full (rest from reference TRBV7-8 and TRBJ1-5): GAGVSQSPRYKVAKRGQDVALRCDPISGHVSLFWYQQALGQGPEFLTYFQNEAQLDKSGLPSDRFFAERPEGSVSTLKIQRTQQEDSAVYLCASSWGQGLNQPQHFGDGTRLSIL.

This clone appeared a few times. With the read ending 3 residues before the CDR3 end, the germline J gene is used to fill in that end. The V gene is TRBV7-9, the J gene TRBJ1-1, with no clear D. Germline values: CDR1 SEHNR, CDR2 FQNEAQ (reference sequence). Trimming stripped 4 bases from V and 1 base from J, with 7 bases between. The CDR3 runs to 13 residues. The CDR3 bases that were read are TGTGCCAGCAGCTCAGCCAAGAACACTGAA. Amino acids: CASSSAKNTE. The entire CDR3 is CASSSAKNTEAFF.

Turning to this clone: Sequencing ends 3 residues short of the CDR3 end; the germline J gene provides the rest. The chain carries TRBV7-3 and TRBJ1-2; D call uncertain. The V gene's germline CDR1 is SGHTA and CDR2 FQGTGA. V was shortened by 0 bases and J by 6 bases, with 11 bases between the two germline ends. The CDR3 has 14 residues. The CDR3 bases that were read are TGTGCCAGCAGCTTAACACCTTACGGGGATGGC. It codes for CASSLTPYGDG. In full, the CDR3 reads CASSLTPYGDGYTF.

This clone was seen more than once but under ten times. CDR3 in amino acids: CASSKVGSRMDTQYF. The CDR3 bases that were read are TGTGCCAGCAGTAAGGTGGGCTCGCGTATGGATACG. This sequence joins TRBV6-2 or TRBV6-3 and TRBJ2-3, with D unresolved. The read terminates 3 residues ahead of where the CDR3 ends, so the germline J gene completes it. There are 15 residues in the CDR3. The V gene lost 5 bases and the J gene lost 6 bases, with 18 bases spanning the gap. Germline V gene data show CDR1 as MNHEY and CDR2 as SVGEGT.

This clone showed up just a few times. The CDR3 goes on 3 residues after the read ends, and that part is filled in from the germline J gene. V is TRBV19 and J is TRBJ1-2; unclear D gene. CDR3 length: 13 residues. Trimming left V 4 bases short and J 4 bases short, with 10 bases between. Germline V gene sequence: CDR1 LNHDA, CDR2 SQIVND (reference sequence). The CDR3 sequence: CASSTAGFYGYTF. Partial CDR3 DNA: TGTGCCAGTAGTACCGCGGGCTTCTATGGC.

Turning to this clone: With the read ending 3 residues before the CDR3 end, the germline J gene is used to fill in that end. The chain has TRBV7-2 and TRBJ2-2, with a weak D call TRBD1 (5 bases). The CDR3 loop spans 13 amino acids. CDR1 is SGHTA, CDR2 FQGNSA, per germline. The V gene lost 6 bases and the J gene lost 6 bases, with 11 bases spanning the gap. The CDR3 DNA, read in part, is TGTGCCAGCAGGAGGCAGGGTGCCGGGGAG. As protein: CASRRQGAGE. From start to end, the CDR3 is CASRRQGAGELFF.

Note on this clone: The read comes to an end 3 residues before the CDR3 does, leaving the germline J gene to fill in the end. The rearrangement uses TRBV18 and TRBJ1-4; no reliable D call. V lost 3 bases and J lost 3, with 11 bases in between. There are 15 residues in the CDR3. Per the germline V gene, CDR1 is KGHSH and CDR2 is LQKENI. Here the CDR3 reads CASSPTYSANEKLFF. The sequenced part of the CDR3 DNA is TGTGCCAGCTCACCTACCTACTCGGCTAATGAAAAA.

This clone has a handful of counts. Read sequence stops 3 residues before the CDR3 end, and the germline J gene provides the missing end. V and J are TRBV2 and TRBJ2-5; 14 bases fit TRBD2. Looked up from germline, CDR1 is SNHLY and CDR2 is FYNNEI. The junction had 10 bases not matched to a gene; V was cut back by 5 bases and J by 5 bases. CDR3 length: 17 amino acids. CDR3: CASSPRTSGGFSETQYF. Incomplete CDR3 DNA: TGTGCCAGCAGTCCCCGGACTAGCGGGGGGTTCAGTGAGACC.

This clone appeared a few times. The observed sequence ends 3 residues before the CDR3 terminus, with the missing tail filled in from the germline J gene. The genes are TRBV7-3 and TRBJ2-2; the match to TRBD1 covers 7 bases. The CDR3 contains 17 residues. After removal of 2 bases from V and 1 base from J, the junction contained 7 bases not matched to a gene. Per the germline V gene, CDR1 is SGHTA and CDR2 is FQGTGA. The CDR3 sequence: CASSLPGTVLNTGELFF. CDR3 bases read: TGTGCCAGCAGCTTACCGGGGACAGTTTTGAACACCGGGGAG.

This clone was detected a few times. The CDR3 here is CASSILTLGQTRNTEAFF. The sequenced CDR3 bases are TGTGCCAGTAGTATCCTCACCCTTGGACAGACAAGGAACACTGAA. V gene TRBV19 combines with J gene TRBJ1-1; weak D call: TRBD1 (6 bases). Sequencing ends 3 residues short of the CDR3 end; the germline J gene provides the rest. V was pared by 3 bases and J by 1 base, with 21 bases between. CDR3 length: 18 residues. Germline CDR1 and CDR2: LNHDA and SQIVND (reference sequence).